What follows is one TCR beta chain and its context. These data are taken from a study of shared clonotypes between healthy human individuals. Sequenced by immunoSEQ multiplex PCR; TCRdb stores in-frame clones only, minus some. The repertoire holds around 1.9 million clones, about 93% seen once, with 1.5% to 2% in the top ten. Naive CD8 cells lacked CD45RO and underwent positive selection for CCR7, leaving out terminally differentiated effector memory CD45RA+ cells. The germline CDR1 and CDR2 sequences are MDHEN and SYDVKM. With 4 bases removed from V and 2 bases from J, the gap between germline ends came to 16 bases. CDR3 length equals 16 residues.

The TCR sequence derives from a man younger than 30 in good health. Some clones in this sample may be carry-over from other donors' samples. The sequenced material came from naive CD8+ T cells from PBMCs. The chain carries TRBV28 and TRBJ2-3, with a weak D call TRBD1 (5 bases). The DNA of the CDR3 is TGTGCCAGCAGTTATGGGGCGGCGGATTTCACAGATACGCAGTATTTT. Translating gives CASSYGAADFTDTQYF.